Each of the 3 T cell receptor beta chains below was sequenced from the same sample in a study of shared clonotypes between healthy human individuals. Only in-frame clones appear in the TCRdb table, and some are missing; sequencing was by immunoSEQ multiplex PCR. The table has roughly 500,000 clones, roughly 80% seen once; the top ten hold more than 10%. Input material: PBMCs. Receptors originate from a woman aged 40 to 49 in good health. Some clones in this sample may be carry-over from other donors' samples.

This clone was found once. The rearrangement links TRBV19 to TRBJ2-7; TRBD2 agrees at 9 bases. The CDR3 has 15 amino acids. The V gene's germline CDR1 is LNHDA and CDR2 SQIVND (reference sequence). Trimming at V came to 5 bases and at J to 1 base, leaving 6 bases not matched to a gene. The CDR3 nucleotides read TGTGCCAGTAGTGTCCGGACTAGCGTTTCCTACGAGCAGTACTTC. Translating it yields CASSVRTSVSYEQYF.

The chain joins TRBV18 to TRBJ2-7, with D tentatively TRBD1 or TRBD2 (5 bases each). Germline V gene sequence: CDR1 KGHSH, CDR2 LQKENI. This CDR3 has 13 amino acids. Trimming took 3 bases from V and 7 from J, leaving 13 bases between them. CDR3 sequence: CASSPGARGEQYF. In nucleotides, the CDR3 is TGTGCCAGCTCACCTGGGGCCCGGGGAGAGCAGTACTTC.

The chain joins TRBV5-1 to TRBJ2-1; no firm D call. This CDR3 contains 13 residues. The V end was cut by 2 bases, the J end by 10 bases, with 13 bases between. CDR1 is SGHRS and CDR2 is YFSETQ in the germline V gene. The CDR3 region has the DNA TGCGCCAGCAGCTTCTCCGTGGGTTCGGAGCAGTTCTTC. This codes for CASSFSVGSEQFF.